Sequencing of this T cell receptor beta chain was carried out in a study of T-cell memory formation after mild COVID-19. General observations from the study: There was a balanced CD4/CD8 profile in clones contracting day 15 to 85, and later expanders leaned CD4+. CD4+ contracting clones were mainly CM and EM; CD8+ ones, EMRA.

A 5'RACE reaction primed in the constant segment made cDNA libraries of TCR alpha and TCR beta, and these carried sample barcodes and UMIs. TCRdb itself ran the 5' RACE reads through MiXCR, one entry per CDR3 protein. The data show about 140,000 distinct CDR3 sequences, 14% seen once. This clonotype was picked up a small number of times. The antigen is undetermined. Trimming cost V 10 bases and J 3 bases; bases outside gene matches: 5. This CDR3 is 13 amino acids long. Germline V lookup: CDR1 MNHNY, CDR2 SVGAGI (reference sequence). V is TRBV6-6 and J is TRBJ1-3; 8 positions match TRBD1. The origin of this receptor is an adult woman who had mild COVID-19 (a few samples of this study predate the infection). Cell type and time point are not known. The material sequenced was PBMCs or a T cell subset sorted from them (not recorded which). CDR3 sequence: CATAGTGGNTIYF. In DNA, the CDR3 is TGTGCCACCGCCGGGACAGGTGGAAACACCATATATTTT.